The 6 T cell receptor beta chains below come from one sample, sequenced in a study of cytomegalovirus exposure and HLA in healthy donors. In the PCR, 60 Vbeta and 13 Jbeta primers were used. Sequenced by immunoSEQ multiplex PCR; TCRdb stores in-frame clones only, minus some. The sample holds under 150,000 clones, around 68% seen once. Sequenced input: PBMCs. The source of these receptors is a woman between 40 and 55 years old in good health and CMV-seropositive.

V usage is TRBV5-1 and J usage is TRBJ2-1; no clear D gene. The CDR3 has 15 residues. Trimming stripped 0 bases from V and 3 bases from J, with 10 bases between. CDR1 is SGHRS, CDR2 YFSETQ, per germline. This chain's CDR3 is CASSLAGSLYNEQFF. CDR3 coding DNA: TGCGCCAGCAGCTTGGCCGGTTCCCTCTACAATGAGCAGTTCTTC.

The chain links TRBV7-9 to TRBJ2-7; TRBD1 is a possible D gene (6 bases). Germline V gives CDR1 SEHNR, CDR2 FQNEAQ (reference sequence). This CDR3 has 12 residues. Deletions cut 1 base from V and 7 bases from J, with 8 bases between. The chain's CDR3 is CASSLGQEEQYF. The CDR3 DNA follows: TGTGCCAGCAGCTTAGGACAGGAAGAGCAGTACTTC.

This chain uses TRBV4-3 with TRBJ2-7; D is perhaps TRBD2 (7 bases). The germline V and J ends were trimmed by 0 bases and 12 bases, with 21 bases remaining between them. This CDR3 has 15 amino acids. The germline CDR1 and CDR2 sequences are LGHNA and YSLEER. CDR3 DNA: TGCGCCAGCAGCCAAGATCGGGCGGGGGCCGGTTTGCTGTACTTC. It codes for CASSQDRAGAGLLYF.

This clone was seen only a few times. The V call is TRBV7-9, the J call TRBJ2-2; perhaps TRBD2 as D (6 bases). Trimming removed 1 base at V and 4 bases at J, with 7 bases between. From germline, CDR1 is SEHNR and CDR2 FQNEAQ (reference sequence). The CDR3 is made up of 14 amino acids. The CDR3, as DNA: TGTGCCAGCAGCTTAGACGGGGGCACCGGGGAGCTGTTTTTT. Protein product: CASSLDGGTGELFF.

The gene calls are TRBV18 and TRBJ1-2; tentatively, D is TRBD1 (6 bases). Per germline, CDR1 KGHSH and CDR2 LQKENI. V was trimmed by 0 bases and J by 4 bases, leaving 18 bases between them. The CDR3 runs 17 residues. The CDR3 protein is CASSPPQPDSSVYGYTF. Here the CDR3 DNA reads TGTGCCAGCTCACCACCTCAGCCGGACAGCTCGGTCTATGGCTACACCTTC.

This clone was seen a single time. The chain links TRBV11-3 to TRBJ1-1; tentative D call: TRBD1 (5 bases). This CDR3 contains 14 residues. Germline CDR1 and CDR2: SGHNT and YENEEA. V was trimmed by 5 bases and J by 4 bases, leaving 14 bases between them. CDR3 in amino acids: CASSRNSGTTEAFF. CDR3 DNA sequence: TGTGCCAGCAGCCGGAACAGCGGGACCACTGAAGCTTTCTTT.